This TCR beta chain was observed in a study of blood T cell repertoires in COVID-19. Looking at the study overall: The United States, Italy and Spain provided the acute and convalescent COVID-19 samples. PBMCs, B-cell-depleted T cells, or T cells provided the cDNA or gDNA that made up the material.

The CDR3 contains 15 residues. J lost 6 bases, V lost 8 bases, and 12 bases had no gene match. CDR1 LNHNV and CDR2 YYDKDF come from the germline V gene (reference sequence). Original methodology: Nucleated cell number was recorded as an estimate derived from reference gene primer amplification. Sequencing was performed with immunoSEQ multiplex PCR; in TCRdb, only in-frame clones are kept and a portion is missing. The V and J calls and the clone size are those of that table, but D and trimming were determined from the DNA. The sample carries some 170,000 clones, 70% to 90% recorded once. The origin of this receptor is a middle-aged man with acute or convalescent COVID-19. V is TRBV15 and J is TRBJ1-5; TRBD1 matches 8 bases. The sequencing input was peripheral blood. CDR3: CATSSSTGASQPQHF. The DNA for the CDR3 is TGTGCCACCTCCAGCTCGACAGGGGCCAGTCAGCCCCAGCATTTT.